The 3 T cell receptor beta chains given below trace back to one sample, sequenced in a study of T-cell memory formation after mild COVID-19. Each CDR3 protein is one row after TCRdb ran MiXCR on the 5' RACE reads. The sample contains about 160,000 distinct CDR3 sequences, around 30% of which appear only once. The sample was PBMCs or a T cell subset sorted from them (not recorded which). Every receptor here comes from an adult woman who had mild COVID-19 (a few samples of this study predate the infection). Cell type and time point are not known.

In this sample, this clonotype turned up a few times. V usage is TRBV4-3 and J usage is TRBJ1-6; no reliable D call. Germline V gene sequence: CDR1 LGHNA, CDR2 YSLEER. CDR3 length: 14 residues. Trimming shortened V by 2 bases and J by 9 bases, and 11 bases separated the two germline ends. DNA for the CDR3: TGCGCCAGCAGCCAATCATCCAGCGGTTCACCCCTCCACTTT. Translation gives CASSQSSSGSPLHF.

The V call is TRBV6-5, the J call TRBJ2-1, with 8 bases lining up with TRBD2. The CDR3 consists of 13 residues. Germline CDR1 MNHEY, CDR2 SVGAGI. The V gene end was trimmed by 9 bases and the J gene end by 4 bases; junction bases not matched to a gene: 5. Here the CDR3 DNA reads TGTGCCAGTGGACTAGCCCAGTACAATGAGCAGTTCTTC. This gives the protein CASGLAQYNEQFF.

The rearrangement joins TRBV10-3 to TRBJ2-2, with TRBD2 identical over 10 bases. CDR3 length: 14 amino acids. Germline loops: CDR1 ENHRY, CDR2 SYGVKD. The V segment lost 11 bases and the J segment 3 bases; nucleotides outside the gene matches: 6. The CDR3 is CASRTSGYTGELFF. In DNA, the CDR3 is TGTGCCTCCCGGACTAGCGGCTACACCGGGGAGCTGTTTTTT.